What follows are 25 T cell receptor beta chains derived from one specimen sequenced in a study of blood T cell repertoires in COVID-19 (dated by TCRdb to 2020 to 2021). To prepare the library, the immunoSEQ multiplex PCR assay was applied. TCRdb re-hosts the immuneACCESS table, in-frame sequences only. Its copies lack some clones; in the studies checked, an unresolved V gene accounts for under half of them, and the cause for the rest is not known. Across this sample there are approximately 200,000 clones, with around 80% seen only once. The ten largest account for around 11% of the sample. The sequenced sample consisted of peripheral blood. These receptors all stem from a woman older than 75 with COVID-19, enrolled during active disease.

J is TRBJ1-2 and V is TRBV3-1 (or the pseudogene TRBV3-2), with D possibly TRBD1 on 5 matching bases. CDR3 length: 15 residues. The germline V and J ends were trimmed by 2 bases and 3 bases, with 13 bases remaining between them. CDR1 and CDR2 from the germline V gene are LGHDT and YNNKEL (reference sequence). CDR3: CASSQRIQVDYGYTF. CDR3 sequence (DNA): TGTGCCAGCAGCCAAAGGATACAGGTGGACTATGGCTACACCTTC.

The chain carries TRBV24-1 and TRBJ2-1; TRBD2 matches at 7 bases. Germline CDR1 reads KGHDR; CDR2 reads SFDVKD. The CDR3 loop spans 18 amino acids. The V and J ends lost 1 base and 0 bases, in that order; junction bases with no gene match: 8. CDR3 coding DNA: TGTGCCACCAGTGATTTCGTTTCTAGCGGTAGCTCCTACAATGAGCAGTTCTTC. Translated, it gives CATSDFVSSGSSYNEQFF.

This chain links TRBV19 with TRBJ1-2; perhaps TRBD1 as D (6 bases). The CDR3 extends over 12 amino acids. V was shortened by 6 bases and J by 8 bases, with 13 bases between the two germline ends. The germline gives CDR1 LNHDA, CDR2 SQIVND (reference sequence). CDR3 protein: CASRDRPSGYTF. Written as DNA, the CDR3 is TGTGCCAGTAGGGACAGACCGTCCGGCTACACCTTC.

This sequence joins TRBV5-4 and TRBJ1-2; a possible D gene is TRBD1 (6 bases). Trimming pared 4 bases from V and 2 bases from J, leaving 12 bases between. The CDR3 is 14 amino acids. Germline CDR1 is SGHNT and CDR2 is YYREEE (reference sequence). Here the CDR3 DNA reads TGTGCCAGCAGCCCCCGGGGGGCAAACTATGGCTACACCTTC. Translating gives CASSPRGANYGYTF. Variable domain in full (rest from reference TRBV5-4 and TRBJ1-2): ETGVTQSPTHLIKTRGQQVTLRCSSQSGHNTVSWYQQALGQGPQFIFQYYREEENGRGNFPPRFSGLQFPNYSSELNVNALELDDSALYLCASSPRGANYGYTFGSGTRLTVV.

J is TRBJ2-3 and V is TRBV6-5; 8 bases line up with TRBD2. The length of the CDR3 is 15 residues. V was pared by 6 bases and J by 3 bases, with 8 bases of the junction left unmatched. Germline V gives CDR1 MNHEY, CDR2 SVGAGI. CDR3 sequence (DNA): TGTGCCAGCAGGGACCTAGCGGGTGGTACAGATACGCAGTATTTT. Translated: CASRDLAGGTDTQYF.

This clone was detected a few times. CDR3 DNA: TGCAGCGTTGAGAGCGGGTCTGCAGGGGAGCAGTACTTC. Translation: CSVESGSAGEQYF. The chain couples TRBV29-1 to TRBJ2-7, with D perhaps matching TRBD2 (6 bases). With 3 bases removed from V and 7 bases from J, the gap between germline ends came to 16 bases. Germline V gene data show CDR1 as SQVTM and CDR2 as ANQGSEA. The CDR3 spans 13 residues.

The chain combines TRBV5-4 with TRBJ1-2; D is perhaps TRBD1 (5 bases). The CDR3 runs to 15 residues. Germline CDR1 is SGHNT and CDR2 is YYREEE (reference sequence). The V and J ends lost 4 bases and 8 bases respectively, with 21 bases between them. In DNA form, the CDR3 reads TGTGCCAGCAGCAACCTCAGGGCTGCTGGGGGGGGCTACACCTTC. Its translation is CASSNLRAAGGGYTF.

The V call is TRBV28, the J call TRBJ1-5, with 10 bases identical to TRBD1. Germline V CDR1 and CDR2: MDHEN, SYDVKM. J was trimmed by 0 bases and V by 1 base; bases with no gene match: 6. This CDR3 comprises 18 residues. In DNA, the CDR3 is TGTGCCAGCAGTTTATTGGACAGGGGGTATGGTAGCAATCAGCCCCAGCATTTT. Amino acids: CASSLLDRGYGSNQPQHF.

The V and J genes are TRBV28 and TRBJ1-4, with TRBD1 as a possible D gene (5 bases). CDR1 and CDR2 (germline): MDHEN, SYDVKM. This CDR3 comprises 16 residues. V was pared by 4 bases and J by 3 bases, with 15 bases between. This chain's CDR3 is CASSWRGLEANEKLFF. The CDR3, as DNA: TGTGCCAGCAGTTGGCGGGGCTTAGAGGCTAATGAAAAACTGTTTTTT.

The chain joins TRBV4-2 to TRBJ2-5; TRBD2 matches at 9 bases. The V gene's germline CDR1 is LGHNA and CDR2 YNFKEQ. J gave up 4 bases and V 0 bases, and 6 bases lay outside the gene matches. The length of the CDR3 is 16 residues. The CDR3 is CASSQDFSGGGETQYF. The DNA of the CDR3 is TGTGCCAGCAGCCAAGATTTTAGCGGGGGAGGAGAGACCCAGTACTTC.

This chain links TRBV4-3 with TRBJ1-5; D might be TRBD1 (5 bases). The length of the CDR3 is 15 residues. Germline CDR1 and CDR2: LGHNA and YSLEER. V lost 0 bases and J 5 bases, leaving 11 bases between the germline ends. CDR3 region: CASSQDRGLHQPQHF. The CDR3 nucleotides read TGCGCCAGCAGCCAAGATCGGGGGTTACATCAGCCCCAGCATTTT.

The chain couples TRBV7-8 to TRBJ1-6; D may be TRBD1 (5 bases). V was clipped by 0 bases and J by 3 bases, with 9 bases between them. CDR3 length equals 16 residues. Germline-derived CDR1 and CDR2 are SGHVS and FQNEAQ. CDR3 sequence (DNA): TGTGCCAGCAGCTTAGCGGCAGGGATCTATAATTCACCCCTCCACTTT. Encoded protein: CASSLAAGIYNSPLHF.

V usage is TRBV7-9 and J usage is TRBJ2-7, with a tentative D call TRBD1 (7 bases). The CDR3 runs 15 residues. CDR1 and CDR2 (germline): SEHNR, FQNEAQ (reference sequence). The V end was cut by 5 bases, the J end by 2 bases, with 16 bases between. Here the CDR3 reads CASSGPQGGTYEQYF. The CDR3 DNA reads as TGTGCCAGCAGCGGACCCCAGGGGGGAACCTACGAGCAGTACTTC.

The V gene is TRBV27, the J gene TRBJ2-7; D not certain. V shed 7 bases and J shed 4 bases, with 8 bases lying between them. The germline V gene encodes CDR1 MNHEY and CDR2 SMNVEV (reference sequence). The CDR3 covers 11 residues. In DNA form, the CDR3 reads TGTGCCAGCACCCACGGGTACGAGCAGTACTTC. Translating gives CASTHGYEQYF.

Remarks on this clone: Additional DNA sequences in this sample encode the identical CDR3. The chain carries TRBV29-1 and TRBJ1-2; D call uncertain. There are 11 residues in the CDR3. V gave up 4 bases and J gave up 5 bases, with 8 bases separating them. Germline CDR1 reads SQVTM; CDR2 reads ANQGSEA. CDR3 coding DNA: TGCAGCGTTGCAGGATTATATGGCTACACCTTC. It encodes CSVAGLYGYTF.

The CDR3 is CAWSLRGTNEKLFF. The CDR3 DNA reads as TGTGCCTGGAGCCTCAGGGGGACTAATGAAAAACTGTTTTTT. This rearrangement joins TRBV30 to TRBJ1-4; the match to TRBD1 covers 7 bases. The CDR3 has 14 residues. The V gene end was trimmed by 3 bases and the J gene end by 2 bases; junction bases not matched to a gene: 3. The germline CDR1 and CDR2 sequences are GTSNPN and SVGIG (reference sequence). The entire variable domain, with the rest obtained from reference TRBV30 and TRBJ1-4, is as follows: SQTIHQWPATLVQPVGSPLSLECTVEGTSNPNLYWYRQAAGRGLQLLFYSVGIGQISSEVPQNLSASRPQDRQFILSSKKLLLSDSGFYLCAWSLRGTNEKLFFGSGTQLSVL.

This clone was recorded once. The chain carries TRBV19 and TRBJ1-5; 7 positions agree with TRBD1. The CDR3 length is 16 residues. From germline, CDR1 is LNHDA and CDR2 SQIVND (reference sequence). Trimming cost V 4 bases and J 6 bases; bases outside gene matches: 12. The CDR3 coding sequence is TGTGCCAGTAGTACCGCGGCCAGGGGGTACGGTCAGCCCCAGCATTTT. It encodes CASSTAARGYGQPQHF.

This chain links TRBV6-1 with TRBJ2-1, with TRBD1 identical over 8 bases. Trimming cost V 3 bases and J 5 bases; bases outside gene matches: 6. The CDR3 contains 15 residues. CDR1 and CDR2 from the germline V gene are MNHNS and SASEGT. The CDR3 DNA sequence: TGTGCCAGCAGTGAGAGAAGGACAGGGAACAATGAGCAGTTCTTC. This gives the protein CASSERRTGNNEQFF.

The gene calls are TRBV10-3 and TRBJ1-6, with a tentative D call TRBD1 (6 bases). Trimming stripped 7 bases from V and 2 bases from J, with 9 bases between. The CDR3 covers 14 residues. In germline, CDR1 is ENHRY, CDR2 SYGVKD. The CDR3 reads CAITAGAYNSPLHF. In nucleotides, the CDR3 is TGTGCCATCACCGCAGGGGCCTATAATTCACCCCTCCACTTT.

J is TRBJ2-7 and V is TRBV6-5; a weak D match, TRBD1 (6 bases). Germline lookup yields CDR1 MNHEY and CDR2 SVGAGI. There are 13 residues in the CDR3. Deletions cut 3 bases from V and 2 bases from J, with 8 bases between. The CDR3 reads CASSYNRAYEQYF. CDR3 DNA: TGTGCCAGCAGTTATAACAGGGCCTACGAGCAGTACTTC.

V usage is TRBV7-2 and J usage is TRBJ2-3; 11 bases agree with TRBD2. The CDR3 consists of 21 residues. The germline CDR1 and CDR2 sequences are SGHTA and FQGNSA. V dropped 0 bases and J dropped 0; count of bases not matched to a gene: 14. The CDR3 nucleotides are TGTGCCAGCAGCTTAGCGCAGGGTAGCGGGAGGGTTAGGACTAGCACAGATACGCAGTATTTT. It yields the protein CASSLAQGSGRVRTSTDTQYF. The variable domain in full, with the rest retrieved from reference TRBV7-2 and TRBJ2-3, is GAGVSQSPSNKVTEKGKDVELRCDPISGHTALYWYRQSLGQGLEFLIYFQGNSAPDKSGLPSDRFSAERTGGSVSTLTIQRTQQEDSAVYLCASSLAQGSGRVRTSTDTQYFGPGTRLTVL.

The V gene is TRBV19, the J gene TRBJ2-7, with 9 bases that match TRBD1. V shed 1 base, J shed 4 bases, and the junction held 5 bases outside the gene matches. The germline V gene encodes CDR1 LNHDA and CDR2 SQIVND (reference sequence). The CDR3 sequence is 15 residues long. Here the CDR3 DNA reads TGTGCCAGTAGTATAGCCCGGACAGGGGATTACGAGCAGTACTTC. This translates into CASSIARTGDYEQYF. The full variable domain, its missing parts supplied by reference TRBV19 and TRBJ2-7, is DGGITQSPKYLFRKEGQNVTLSCEQNLNHDAMYWYRQDPGQGLRLIYYSQIVNDFQKGDIAEGYSVSREKKESFPLTVTSAQKNPTAFYLCASSIARTGDYEQYFGPGTRLTVT.

The chain has TRBV7-6 and TRBJ2-2; 8 bases are a match to TRBD1. CDR1 and CDR2 from the germline V gene are SGHVS and FNYEAQ. CDR3 length: 16 amino acids. The ends lost 7 bases at V and 4 bases at J; junction bases unmatched: 11. The CDR3, as DNA: TGTGCCAGCACTAAGGACAGGGAAGTTGGCACCGGGGAGCTGTTTTTT. Residues: CASTKDREVGTGELFF.

The CDR3 bases are TGTGCCATCAAAGACAGGGGGCCCTACGAGCAGTACTTC. Its protein is CAIKDRGPYEQYF. The gene calls are TRBV10-3 and TRBJ2-7; TRBD1 matches at 10 bases. J gave up 2 bases and V 7 bases, and 2 bases lay outside the gene matches. This CDR3 comprises 13 residues. The germline gives CDR1 ENHRY, CDR2 SYGVKD.

This clone has a handful of counts. The rearrangement links TRBV19 to TRBJ2-7; maybe TRBD2 (6 bases). CDR3 length: 15 residues. V was pared by 2 bases and J by 0 bases, with 11 bases between. Germline values: CDR1 LNHDA, CDR2 SQIVND (reference sequence). The CDR3 sequence is CASSIYGGYSYEQYF. For the CDR3, the DNA is TGTGCCAGTAGTATATATGGAGGGTACTCCTACGAGCAGTACTTC.